This TCR beta chain was retrieved from a study of siplizumab effects on memory and regulatory T cells. General study results and limits: Suppressive capability of dividing Tregs from siplizumab cultures went unverified. Most alloreactive clones went unmapped to unstimulated subsets; only a minor fraction mapped. Among mappable alloreactive CD4+ clones, the Treg-derived fraction averaged around 69% with siplizumab versus about 27% in controls.

Comments on this clone: What it binds is unknown.

With 0 bases removed from V and 3 bases from J, the gap between germline ends came to 3 bases. Germline CDR1 reads SQVTM; CDR2 reads ANQGSEA. The CDR3 length is 11 residues. Sequencing used immunoSEQ multiplex PCR; TCRdb keeps in-frame clones, though not all of them. The sample lists fewer than 100,000 clones, roughly 94% occurring once. The sequence was collected from a human donor in good health. The chain joins TRBV29-1 to TRBJ2-7; no clear D gene. The specimen sequenced was CD8+ T cells sorted from blood. CDR3 residues: CSVEEDYEQYF. CDR3 in DNA: TGCAGCGTTGAAGAAGACTACGAGCAGTACTTC.